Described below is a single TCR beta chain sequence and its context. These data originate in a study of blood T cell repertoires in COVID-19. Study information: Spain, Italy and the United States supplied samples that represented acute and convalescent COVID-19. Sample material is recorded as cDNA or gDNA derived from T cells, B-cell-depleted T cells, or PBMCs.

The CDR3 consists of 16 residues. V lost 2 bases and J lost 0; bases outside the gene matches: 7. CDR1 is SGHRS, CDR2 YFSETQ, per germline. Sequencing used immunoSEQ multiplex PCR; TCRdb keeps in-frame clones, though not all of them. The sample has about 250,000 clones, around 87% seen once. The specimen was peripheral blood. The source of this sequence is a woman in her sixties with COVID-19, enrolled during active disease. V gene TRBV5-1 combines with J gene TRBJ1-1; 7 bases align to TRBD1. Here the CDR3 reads CASSFVYRGLNTEAFF. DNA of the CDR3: TGCGCCAGCAGCTTCGTTTACAGGGGATTGAACACTGAAGCTTTCTTT.